These T cell receptor beta chains were read from a single sample in a study of response to subunit inactivated influenza vaccine. TCRdb re-called the RT-PCR reads through MiXCR, storing one row per CDR3 protein. The sample includes more than 450,000 distinct CDR3 sequences, less than 8% seen only once; the top ten take under 15%. The source was PBMCs from blood, collected around 25 months after vaccination. These TCRs come from a man in his fifties or sixties who received an inactivated influenza vaccine. CDR3s include the opening cysteine and the closing phenylalanine or tryptophan. Fields, in order: J gene, D gene, clone size, V gene, CDR3 DNA, CDR3 protein. A D gene is named only where the DNA matches it firmly. Clone size, where shown, is once, few, many, or a class for clones that have expanded.

TRBJ2-2	NA	many	TRBV5-1	TGCGCCAGCAGCTTGGCCGCGAGCCATGGCAGCGCCGGGGAGCTGTTTTTT	CASSLAASHGSAGELFF
TRBJ2-1	NA	many	TRBV5-1	TGCGCCAGCAGCTTGGCCCGTATAGCGAACAATGAGCAGTTCTTC	CASSLARIANNEQFF
TRBJ2-1	TRBD2	NA	TRBV20-1	TGCAGTGCCCTACCCGGGGCTAGCGGGAGATTAGGAGAGCAGTTCTTC	CSALPGASGRLGEQFF
TRBJ2-3	NA	few	TRBV3-1	TGTGCCAGCAGCCAAGGGTGGCTAGCGCGTACAGATACGCAGTATTTT	CASSQGWLARTDTQYF
TRBJ2-3	NA	NA	TRBV20-1	TGCAGTGCCCCCAGGGCTTTGGATGGAGATACGCAGTATTTT	CSAPRALDGDTQYF
TRBJ2-7	NA	few	TRBV2	TGTGCCAGCAGTGAGGGAGAACCCTACGAGCAGTACTTC	CASSEGEPYEQYF
TRBJ1-5	NA	few	TRBV12-3/TRBV12-4	TGTGCCAGCAGTCCGACCCCGGGGGGGAATCAGCCCCAGCATTTT	CASSPTPGGNQPQHF
TRBJ1-5	NA	many	TRBV12-3/TRBV12-4	TGTGCCAGCAGTGCCGACGTTAGCAATCAGCCCCAGCATTTT	CASSADVSNQPQHF
TRBJ2-3	TRBD1	NA	TRBV5-6	TGTGCCAGCAGCTCGGCTTGGCAGGACAGGGAGAGGATAGATACGCAGTATTTT	CASSSAWQDRERIDTQYF
TRBJ2-7	NA	few	TRBV20-1	TGCAGTGCTAGAGATGAGGTACGGCAGATCTACGAGCAGTACTTC	CSARDEVRQIYEQYF
TRBJ1-2	NA	many	TRBV6-2/TRBV6-3	TGTGCCAGCAGTTACCCACAGCTGTCCTATGGCTACACCTTC	CASSYPQLSYGYTF
TRBJ2-7	NA	NA	TRBV6-2/TRBV6-3	TGTGCCAGCAGTCCCTTGTGGGGGGCCTCCTACGAGCAGTACTTC	CASSPLWGASYEQYF
TRBJ2-1	NA	few	TRBV4-1	TGCGCCAGCAGCCAAGAGAGCAATGAGCAGTTCTTC	CASSQESNEQFF
TRBJ2-7	NA	many	TRBV2	TGTGCCAGCAGGGCCTCAGGGGTGAGGTACGAGCAGTACTTC	CASRASGVRYEQYF
TRBJ1-2	NA	many	TRBV7-9	TGTGCCAGCAGCTTATCATCCGGGCTCGGCTACACCTTC	CASSLSSGLGYTF
TRBJ2-6	NA	many	TRBV5-1	TGCGCCAGCAGCTTGGGTATATCTGGGGCCAACGTCCTGACTTTC	CASSLGISGANVLTF
TRBJ2-1	NA	NA	TRBV7-9	TGTGCCAGCAGCGCCCCCAGCGGCTCCTACAATGAGCAGTTCTTC	CASSAPSGSYNEQFF
TRBJ2-2	NA	many	TRBV5-1	TGCGCCAGCAGCTTGTTCGGGGCGAACACCGGGGAGCTGTTTTTT	CASSLFGANTGELFF
TRBJ1-5	NA	NA	TRBV28	TGTGCCAGCAGTACGGGCCCGGGGGGCAATCAGCCCCGGCATTTT	CASSTGPGGNQPRHF
TRBJ2-3	NA	few	TRBV7-2	TGTGCCAGCAGCTATTCTAGCGGTCCCCAGGGGACGCAGTATTTT	CASSYSSGPQGTQYF
TRBJ2-7	NA	few	TRBV3-1	TGTGCCAGCAGCCAAGATCCCCGGCGGGAAAGGGATTACTACGAGCAGTACTTC	CASSQDPRRERDYYEQYF
TRBJ2-7	NA	few	TRBV7-6	TGTGCCAGCAGCTTACGGGACGATCCCTACGAGCAGTACTTC	CASSLRDDPYEQYF
TRBJ2-7	TRBD2	NA	TRBV28	TGTGCCAGCAGTGGGAGGACTAGCGGGGGGTTTGACGAGCAGTACTTC	CASSGRTSGGFDEQYF
TRBJ2-3	TRBD2	many	TRBV28	TGTGCCAGCGGAAAAGCGGGGGAACAAGATACGCAGTATTTT	CASGKAGEQDTQYF
TRBJ1-2	TRBD1	many	TRBV20-1	TGCAGTGCTACGGACAGGGGGCCAGATCCCGGTCGCGGCACCTTC	CSATDRGPDPGRGTF
TRBJ2-1	NA	NA	TRBV12-3/TRBV12-4	TGTGCCAGCAGTTTAGCTCAGGGGGGTCAGTACAATGAGCAGTTCTTC	CASSLAQGGQYNEQFF
TRBJ2-5	NA	NA	TRBV5-5	TGTGCCAGGGGCGGGGTTACCGAAGAGACCCAGTACTTC	CARGGVTEETQYF
TRBJ2-7	NA	many	TRBV29-1	TGCAGCGTTGAGAAAGCGGGCGAGGAGCAGTACTTC	CSVEKAGEEQYF
TRBJ2-5	NA	few	TRBV24-1	TGTGCCACCAGTGAGGTGGACAGAAATCAAGAGACCCAGTACTTC	CATSEVDRNQETQYF
TRBJ2-1	TRBD2	NA	TRBV28	TGTGCCAGCAGTTTTAGCGGGAGTGGTAATGAGCAGTTCTTC	CASSFSGSGNEQFF
TRBJ1-5	NA	many	TRBV7-2	TGTGCCAGCAGCAGAGACAGTGATCAGCCCCAGCATTTT	CASSRDSDQPQHF
TRBJ2-7	NA	many	TRBV11-2	TGTGCCAGCAGCCCGGACAGCTATACCTACGAGCAGTACTTC	CASSPDSYTYEQYF
TRBJ2-7	NA	few	TRBV2	TGTGCCAGCACAGAATCTAGGTCGTCTCCCTACGAGCAGTACTTC	CASTESRSSPYEQYF
TRBJ2-7	NA	few	TRBV20-1	TGCAGTTCTGGAGAAGGCAGTAGCTACGAGCAGTACTTC	CSSGEGSSYEQYF
TRBJ2-3	NA	many	TRBV20-1	TGCAGTGCAGACGTGGGAAGCACAGATACGCAGTATTTT	CSADVGSTDTQYF
TRBJ1-2	NA	few	TRBV11-2	TGTGCCAGCAGCCACGGGACGGCTTATGGCTACACCTTC	CASSHGTAYGYTF
TRBJ2-2	TRBD2	many	TRBV5-4	TGTGCCAGCAGCATAGGGACTAGAGGGGCCGGGGAGCTGTTTTTT	CASSIGTRGAGELFF
TRBJ1-4	TRBD1	NA	TRBV20-1	TGCAGTGCTAGCGACAGGGGGAATAATGAAAAACTGTTTTTT	CSASDRGNNEKLFF
TRBJ1-3	NA	many	TRBV25-1	TGTGCCAGCAGTGCCCCTTTCTCGTCTGGAAACACCATATATTTT	CASSAPFSSGNTIYF
TRBJ2-7	NA	few	TRBV6-5	TGTGCCAGCAGTTACTCGACCCAGGTCTCCTACGAGCAGTACTTC	CASSYSTQVSYEQYF
TRBJ2-1	NA	NA	TRBV7-8	TGTGCCAGCAGCTTAGTCCCCGGGACTGGATACAATGAGCAGTTCTTC	CASSLVPGTGYNEQFF
TRBJ2-5	TRBD2	many	TRBV5-1	TGCGCCAGCAGCTGGAGAAGCGGGAGGGGGGGATATGAGGAGACCCAGTACTTC	CASSWRSGRGGYEETQYF
TRBJ1-2	TRBD1	NA	TRBV20-1	TGCAGTGTTTTACAGGGGCTAGCTAACTATGGCTACACCTTC	CSVLQGLANYGYTF
TRBJ2-5	TRBD2	many	TRBV20-1	TGCAGTGCCCCAAGGGCGGGAGATCCCAAGACCCAGTACTTC	CSAPRAGDPKTQYF
TRBJ2-3	NA	NA	TRBV6-2/TRBV6-3	TGTGCCAGCAGTCCCCCTTCCCGAGGGACAGATACGCAGTATTTT	CASSPPSRGTDTQYF
TRBJ2-5	NA	few	TRBV5-1	TGCGCCAGCAGCTATACAGGACAGACTAACCAAGAGACCCAGTACTTC	CASSYTGQTNQETQYF
TRBJ2-5	NA	many	TRBV20-1	TGCAGTGCTACATCTGGGGCACAAGAGACCCAGTACTTC	CSATSGAQETQYF
TRBJ2-1	NA	NA	TRBV6-2/TRBV6-3	TGTGCCAGCAGTTCGGGATGGGAATACAATGAGCAGTTCTTC	CASSSGWEYNEQFF
TRBJ2-7	TRBD1	many	TRBV10-3	TGTGCCATCAGTGATCGGACAGGGTCTTACTACGAGCAGTACTTC	CAISDRTGSYYEQYF
TRBJ2-1	NA	many	TRBV7-2	TGTGCCAGCAGCTTAGAGGGAGGAGAGTACAATGAGCAGTTCTTC	CASSLEGGEYNEQFF
TRBJ2-1	NA	NA	TRBV5-1	TGCGCCAGCAGCTTGCAGGGTCAGCGTTTGGATGAGCAGTTCTTC	CASSLQGQRLDEQFF
TRBJ2-2	NA	NA	TRBV20-1	TGCAGTGCTAGAGCCGGGACAATGAACACCGGGGAGCTGTTTTTT	CSARAGTMNTGELFF
TRBJ2-7	TRBD2	many	TRBV5-1	TGCGCCAGCAGCATAGGACTAGCGGGAGGCTACTACGAGCAGTACTTC	CASSIGLAGGYYEQYF